The present T cell receptor (beta chain) was sequenced within a study of breast tumors, draining lymph nodes, adjacent tissues. General observations from the study: Findings are consistent with lymph node origin and intratumoral expansion of most tumor T cells. Tumor and nontumor repertoires were significantly more similar in luminal-like than in basal-like breast cancer. The lymph node origin of tumor T cells was framed as consistent with a hypothesis, not demonstrated. Tumors had less TCR diversity than lymph nodes, more than nontumor tissue.

Germline V gene lookup returns CDR1 SGHTS and CDR2 YDEGEE. The CDR3 consists of 12 residues. Trimming took off 0 bases at V and 7 bases at J, with 7 bases between the two ends. TCRdb called the multiplex PCR reads again in MiXCR, with one record for every CDR3 protein. The sample contains hundreds of thousands of distinct CDR3 sequences, about 30% of which appear only once. This clonotype has a handful of counts. Its target is not known. A much more abundant neighbour one base away suggests this may be a read error. Breast cancer patients provided tissue from their axillary draining lymph nodes. This chain joins TRBV5-8 and TRBJ2-5; D unresolved. Specimen: axillary lymph node tissue. The clonotype comes from a female donor with breast cancer. Some clones in this sample may be carry-over from other donors' samples. For the CDR3, the DNA is TGTGCCAGCAGCTTGGACTCAGCGACCCAGTACTTC. Translation gives CASSLDSATQYF. The full variable domain, with the rest looked up from reference TRBV5-8 and TRBJ2-5, is EAGVTQSPTHLIKTRGQQATLRCSPISGHTSVYWYQQALGLGLQFLLWYDEGEERNRGNFPPRFSGRQFPNYSSELNVNALELEDSALYLCASSLDSATQYFGPGTRLLVL.